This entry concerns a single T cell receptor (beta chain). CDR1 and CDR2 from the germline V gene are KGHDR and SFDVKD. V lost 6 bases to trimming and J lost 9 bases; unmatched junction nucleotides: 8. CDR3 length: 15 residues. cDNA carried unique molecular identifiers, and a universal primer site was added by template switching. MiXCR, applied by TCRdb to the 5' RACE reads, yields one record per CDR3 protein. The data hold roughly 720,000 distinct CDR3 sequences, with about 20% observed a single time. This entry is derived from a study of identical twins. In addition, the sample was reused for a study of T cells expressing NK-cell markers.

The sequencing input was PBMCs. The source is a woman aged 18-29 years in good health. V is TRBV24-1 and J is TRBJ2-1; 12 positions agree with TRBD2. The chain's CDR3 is CATSRTSGDPGEQFF. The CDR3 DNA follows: TGTGCCACCAGTCGGACTAGCGGGGACCCGGGTGAGCAGTTCTTC.